This T cell receptor (beta chain) appears in the sequencing data of a study of blood T cell repertoires in COVID-19. Across the whole study: Researchers got acute and convalescent COVID-19 samples from the United States, Italy and Spain. T cells, B-cell-depleted T cells, or PBMCs supplied cDNA or gDNA.

With 4 bases removed from V and 1 base from J, the gap between germline ends came to 13 bases. This CDR3 has 15 residues. CDR1 and CDR2 (germline): SGHNT, YYREEE (reference sequence). The repertoire was sequenced with immunoSEQ multiplex PCR; TCRdb's copy has only in-frame clones and lacks some. The profile shows under 200,000 clones, over 65% of them singletons. Material for sequencing was peripheral blood. This TCR came from a man aged 55 to 69 with acute or convalescent COVID-19. The rearrangement joins TRBV5-4 to TRBJ2-3; D is possibly TRBD2 (6 bases). The CDR3 bases are TGTGCCAGCAGCATTAGCGGAGCAGGCACAGATACGCAGTATTTT. It encodes CASSISGAGTDTQYF. Together with reference TRBV5-4 and TRBJ2-3, the CDR3 gives the full variable domain: ETGVTQSPTHLIKTRGQQVTLRCSSQSGHNTVSWYQQALGQGPQFIFQYYREEENGRGNFPPRFSGLQFPNYSSELNVNALELDDSALYLCASSISGAGTDTQYFGPGTRLTVL.